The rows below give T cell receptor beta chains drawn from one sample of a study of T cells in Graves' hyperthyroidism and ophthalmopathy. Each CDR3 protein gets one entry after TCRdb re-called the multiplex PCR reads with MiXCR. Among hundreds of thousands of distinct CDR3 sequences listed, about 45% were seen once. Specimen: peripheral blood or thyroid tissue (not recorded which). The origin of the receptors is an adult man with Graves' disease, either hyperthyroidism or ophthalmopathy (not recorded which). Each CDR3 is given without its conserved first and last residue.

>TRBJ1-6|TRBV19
ASTNGQGRGRSPLH
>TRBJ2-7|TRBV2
ASLEDWWEQY
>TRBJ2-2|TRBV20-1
SARDLAVGELF
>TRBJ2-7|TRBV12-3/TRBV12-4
ATSNGDYEQY
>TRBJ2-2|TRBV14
ASSQKGGTVRENTGELF
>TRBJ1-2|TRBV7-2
ASSLEFGRGRGYT
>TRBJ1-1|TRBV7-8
TSGPSDTEAF
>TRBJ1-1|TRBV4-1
ASSQELENTEAF
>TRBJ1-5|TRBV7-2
ASRPDGSNQPQH
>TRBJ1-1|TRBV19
ASSIVRQSTEAF
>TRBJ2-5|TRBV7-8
ASSHRTSGGQETQY
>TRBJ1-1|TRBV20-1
SAPDKQIMNTEAF
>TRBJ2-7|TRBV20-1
SARDGINYEQH
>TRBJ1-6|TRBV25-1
ASRPGTGMNSPLH
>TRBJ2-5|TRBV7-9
ASSYFAGGPGETQY
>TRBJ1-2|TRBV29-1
STRTDGDGYT
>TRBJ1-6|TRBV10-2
ASNRQGSSPLH
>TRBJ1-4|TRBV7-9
ASSLAQGRSNEKLF
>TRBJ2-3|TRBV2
ASKRSPELADTQY
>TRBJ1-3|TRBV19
ASSDVGNTIY
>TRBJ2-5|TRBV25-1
ASSYGTRGETQY
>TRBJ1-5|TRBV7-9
ASSPRTDSNQPQH
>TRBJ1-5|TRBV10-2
ASRGGTDSNQPQH
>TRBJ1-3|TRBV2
ASKDAGNTIY
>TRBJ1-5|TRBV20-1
SAVEGIVGQPQH
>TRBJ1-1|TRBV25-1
AVGEVGTEAF
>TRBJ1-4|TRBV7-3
ASSGGQTNEKLF
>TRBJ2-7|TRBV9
ASSVGGTGTYEQY
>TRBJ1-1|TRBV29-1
SVDQGNTEAF
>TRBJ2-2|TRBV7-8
ASRRTPGSGNTGELF
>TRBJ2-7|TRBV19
ASSPYRGPYERY
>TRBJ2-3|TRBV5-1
ASSAGGGTDTQY
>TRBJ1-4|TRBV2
ASRDSVSPEKLF
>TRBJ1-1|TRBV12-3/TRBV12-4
ASSFWAGTEAF
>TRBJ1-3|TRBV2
ASSTDLSSGNTIY
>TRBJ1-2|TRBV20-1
SASPHDRVGYGYT